The 2 T cell receptor beta chains given below trace back to one sample, sequenced in a study of cytomegalovirus exposure and HLA in healthy donors. The PCR contained 60 Vbeta and 13 Jbeta primers. Sequenced by immunoSEQ multiplex PCR; TCRdb stores in-frame clones only, minus some. The sample includes about 160,000 clones, approximately 80% of them seen just once. Sequencing used PBMCs. These receptors were taken from a man aged 45-65 years in good health and CMV-seropositive.

This clone is a singleton in its sample. The gene calls are TRBV6-5 and TRBJ2-3; tentatively, D is TRBD1 (6 bases). The CDR3 runs to 16 residues. CDR1 MNHEY and CDR2 SVGAGI come from the germline V gene. V was clipped by 0 bases and J by 4 bases, with 14 bases between them. The CDR3 spells CASSYSFLQGADTQYF. The CDR3, as DNA: TGTGCCAGCAGTTACTCGTTCCTACAGGGAGCAGATACGCAGTATTTT.

The V and J genes are TRBV5-1 and TRBJ2-7; D gene unclear. The CDR3 contains 13 residues. The germline gives CDR1 SGHRS, CDR2 YFSETQ. Trimming pared 0 bases from V and 6 bases from J, leaving 10 bases between. DNA of the CDR3: TGCGCCAGCAGCTTGGCATCACACGTCGAGCAGTACTTC. Residues: CASSLASHVEQYF.